Listed below are T cell receptor beta chains from one sample, sequenced in a study of T-cell memory formation after mild COVID-19. Each CDR3 protein is one row after TCRdb ran MiXCR on the 5' RACE reads. This table holds more than 250,000 distinct CDR3 sequences, roughly 17% found once. Sample: PBMCs or a T cell subset sorted from them (not recorded which). These receptors all stem from a man aged 18 to 30 who had mild COVID-19 (a few samples of this study predate the infection). Cell type and time point are not known. Each CDR3 is given with its conserved first and last residue. D genes are given only for firm matches. The size field is filled for only some rows; it gives once, few, many or a size class.

j_gene: TRBJ2-1; abundance: .; v_gene: TRBV7-9; d_gene: TRBD2; CDR3aa: CASSQRGIAGLNNEQFF; CDR3nt: TGTGCCAGCAGCCAACGAGGGATAGCGGGGCTCAACAATGAGCAGTTCTTC
j_gene: TRBJ2-3; abundance: .; v_gene: TRBV20-1; d_gene: .; CDR3aa: CSAREAVTDTQYF; CDR3nt: TGCAGTGCTAGAGAGGCGGTAACAGATACGCAGTATTTT
j_gene: TRBJ2-1; abundance: few; v_gene: TRBV6-2/TRBV6-3; d_gene: .; CDR3aa: CASSYGRFNEQFF; CDR3nt: TGTGCCAGCAGTTATGGCAGGTTTAATGAGCAGTTCTTC
j_gene: TRBJ2-7; abundance: few; v_gene: TRBV6-6; d_gene: .; CDR3aa: CASSYPASYEQYF; CDR3nt: TGTGCCAGCAGTTACCCAGCTTCCTACGAGCAGTACTTC
j_gene: TRBJ1-1; abundance: .; v_gene: TRBV12-3/TRBV12-4; d_gene: .; CDR3aa: CASSPYRRSTEAFF; CDR3nt: TGTGCCAGCAGTCCCTACCGACGGAGCACTGAAGCTTTCTTT
j_gene: TRBJ1-2; abundance: .; v_gene: TRBV12-3/TRBV12-4; d_gene: .; CDR3aa: CASTQSRGRPFGYTF; CDR3nt: TGTGCCAGCACTCAAAGCCGGGGCCGCCCCTTTGGCTACACCTTC
j_gene: TRBJ2-3; abundance: .; v_gene: TRBV5-8; d_gene: .; CDR3aa: CASGSSVGARTQYF; CDR3nt: TGTGCCAGCGGCAGTTCCGTCGGGGCACGTACGCAGTATTTT
j_gene: TRBJ1-5; abundance: .; v_gene: TRBV20-1; d_gene: .; CDR3aa: CSARRALGQPQHF; CDR3nt: TGCAGTGCTCGTCGGGCCTTGGGTCAGCCCCAGCATTTT
j_gene: TRBJ2-5; abundance: .; v_gene: TRBV6-2/TRBV6-3; d_gene: .; CDR3aa: CASSYSRLSQETQYF; CDR3nt: TGTGCCAGCAGTTACTCCCGGCTCAGCCAAGAGACCCAGTACTTC
j_gene: TRBJ1-1; abundance: few; v_gene: TRBV29-1; d_gene: .; CDR3aa: CSAIRGSTEAFF; CDR3nt: TGCAGCGCCATCCGAGGGAGCACTGAAGCTTTCTTT
j_gene: TRBJ1-3; abundance: many; v_gene: TRBV28; d_gene: .; CDR3aa: CASSSGNTIYF; CDR3nt: TGTGCCAGCAGTTCTGGAAACACCATATATTTT
j_gene: TRBJ2-3; abundance: few; v_gene: TRBV5-1; d_gene: TRBD2; CDR3aa: CASKGLAESRYTDTQYF; CDR3nt: TGCGCCAGCAAGGGACTAGCCGAATCCCGATACACAGATACGCAGTATTTT
j_gene: TRBJ2-5; abundance: .; v_gene: TRBV10-1; d_gene: TRBD2; CDR3aa: CASSDPAGAQETQYF; CDR3nt: TGCGCCAGCAGTGACCCAGCGGGGGCCCAAGAGACCCAGTACTTC
j_gene: TRBJ2-2; abundance: .; v_gene: TRBV3-1; d_gene: .; CDR3aa: CASSQDRFDSVTGELFF; CDR3nt: TGTGCCAGCAGCCAAGATAGGTTTGACAGCGTCACCGGGGAGCTGTTTTTT
j_gene: TRBJ2-3; abundance: .; v_gene: TRBV7-2; d_gene: .; CDR3aa: CASSLGWGPGEPQYF; CDR3nt: TGTGCCAGCAGCTTAGGATGGGGCCCCGGAGAGCCGCAGTATTTT
j_gene: TRBJ1-2; abundance: many; v_gene: TRBV20-1; d_gene: TRBD1; CDR3aa: CSAPDRDLYGYTF; CDR3nt: TGCAGTGCTCCCGACAGGGACCTCTATGGCTACACCTTC
j_gene: TRBJ1-2; abundance: few; v_gene: TRBV5-1; d_gene: .; CDR3aa: CASSLSRGELYGYTF; CDR3nt: TGCGCCAGCAGCCTCAGTAGGGGGGAATTATATGGCTACACCTTC
j_gene: TRBJ1-3; abundance: .; v_gene: TRBV10-3; d_gene: .; CDR3aa: CAISDYVSGNTIYF; CDR3nt: TGTGCCATCAGTGACTACGTCTCTGGAAACACCATATATTTT
j_gene: TRBJ2-3; abundance: few; v_gene: TRBV4-1; d_gene: .; CDR3aa: CASSRLGQGGDTQYF; CDR3nt: TGCGCCAGCAGTCGCCTGGGGCAGGGAGGAGATACGCAGTATTTT
j_gene: TRBJ2-6; abundance: many; v_gene: TRBV4-3; d_gene: .; CDR3aa: CASSQDLGSGANVLTF; CDR3nt: TGCGCCAGCAGCCAAGATCTTGGGTCTGGGGCCAACGTCCTGACTTTC
j_gene: TRBJ1-2; abundance: few; v_gene: TRBV4-3; d_gene: TRBD1; CDR3aa: CASSQDRGQGAHGYTF; CDR3nt: TGCGCCAGCAGCCAAGATCGGGGACAGGGAGCTCATGGCTACACCTTC
j_gene: TRBJ2-7; abundance: few; v_gene: TRBV20-1; d_gene: .; CDR3aa: CSARALEDFPEQYF; CDR3nt: TGCAGTGCTAGAGCCCTCGAGGACTTTCCCGAGCAGTACTTC
j_gene: TRBJ1-1; abundance: .; v_gene: TRBV12-3/TRBV12-4; d_gene: .; CDR3aa: CASSPPPGQNTEAFF; CDR3nt: TGTGCCAGCAGTCCGCCTCCCGGACAGAACACTGAAGCTTTCTTT
j_gene: TRBJ1-4; abundance: .; v_gene: TRBV12-3/TRBV12-4; d_gene: .; CDR3aa: CASSLYGDEKLFF; CDR3nt: TGTGCCAGCAGTTTGTATGGGGATGAAAAACTGTTTTTT
j_gene: TRBJ2-1; abundance: .; v_gene: TRBV20-1; d_gene: TRBD2; CDR3aa: CSARRGGYNEQFF; CDR3nt: TGCAGTGCTAGACGGGGGGGGTACAATGAGCAGTTCTTC
j_gene: TRBJ2-7; abundance: many; v_gene: TRBV29-1; d_gene: .; CDR3aa: CSVAVSGPNEQYF; CDR3nt: TGCAGCGTCGCTGTTTCGGGACCTAACGAGCAGTACTTC
j_gene: TRBJ2-5; abundance: .; v_gene: TRBV24-1; d_gene: TRBD2; CDR3aa: CATSRAGDGTQYF; CDR3nt: TGTGCCACCAGTAGAGCGGGGGACGGGACCCAGTACTTC
j_gene: TRBJ2-5; abundance: few; v_gene: TRBV5-1; d_gene: .; CDR3aa: CASSWEQETQYF; CDR3nt: TGCGCCAGCAGCTGGGAGCAAGAGACCCAGTACTTC
j_gene: TRBJ2-7; abundance: few; v_gene: TRBV18; d_gene: TRBD1; CDR3aa: CASSGDRVIGEQYF; CDR3nt: TGTGCCAGCTCGGGGGACAGGGTTATTGGAGAGCAGTACTTC
j_gene: TRBJ2-1; abundance: .; v_gene: TRBV11-2; d_gene: .; CDR3aa: CASSLGSLNEQFF; CDR3nt: TGTGCCAGCAGCCTCGGGTCATTGAATGAGCAGTTCTTC
j_gene: TRBJ2-4; abundance: few; v_gene: TRBV6-1; d_gene: .; CDR3aa: CASSVHRGREDIQYF; CDR3nt: TGTGCCAGCAGTGTTCACAGGGGGCGGGAGGACATTCAGTACTTC
j_gene: TRBJ2-2; abundance: .; v_gene: TRBV4-3; d_gene: .; CDR3aa: CASSHESRTGELFF; CDR3nt: TGCGCCAGCAGCCATGAGTCGAGGACCGGGGAGCTGTTTTTT
j_gene: TRBJ1-2; abundance: .; v_gene: TRBV6-5; d_gene: .; CDR3aa: CASSSRVLDGYTF; CDR3nt: TGTGCCAGCAGTTCCAGGGTCCTCGATGGCTACACCTTC
j_gene: TRBJ2-1; abundance: few; v_gene: TRBV4-1; d_gene: .; CDR3aa: CASSQVSENEQFF; CDR3nt: TGCGCCAGCAGCCAAGTGTCCGAGAATGAGCAGTTCTTC
j_gene: TRBJ2-7; abundance: many; v_gene: TRBV29-1; d_gene: .; CDR3aa: CSAGRQESTEQYF; CDR3nt: TGCAGCGCTGGGCGACAAGAGTCAACCGAGCAGTACTTC
j_gene: TRBJ1-6; abundance: .; v_gene: TRBV18; d_gene: .; CDR3aa: CASSPIPGVRSYNSPLHF; CDR3nt: TGTGCCAGCTCACCCATTCCGGGGGTACGCTCCTATAATTCACCCCTCCACTTT
j_gene: TRBJ2-5; abundance: .; v_gene: TRBV5-1; d_gene: TRBD2; CDR3aa: CASSLVGVAGGLQETQYF; CDR3nt: TGCGCCAGCAGCTTGGTCGGGGTAGCGGGGGGTCTCCAAGAGACCCAGTACTTC
j_gene: TRBJ1-2; abundance: .; v_gene: TRBV3-1; d_gene: TRBD1; CDR3aa: CASSPRDRVGYTF; CDR3nt: TGTGCCAGCAGCCCCCGGGACAGGGTTGGCTACACCTTC
j_gene: TRBJ2-7; abundance: .; v_gene: TRBV4-1; d_gene: .; CDR3aa: CASSQKQGYEQYF; CDR3nt: TGCGCCAGCAGCCAAAAACAGGGCTACGAGCAGTACTTC
j_gene: TRBJ2-5; abundance: few; v_gene: TRBV4-2; d_gene: TRBD2; CDR3aa: CASSQSPLAGGPETQYF; CDR3nt: TGTGCCAGCAGCCAGAGCCCCCTAGCGGGGGGCCCCGAGACCCAGTACTTC
j_gene: TRBJ1-2; abundance: .; v_gene: TRBV7-2; d_gene: .; CDR3aa: CASSYRQENYGYTF; CDR3nt: TGTGCCAGCAGCTATCGACAGGAGAACTATGGCTACACCTTC
j_gene: TRBJ1-3; abundance: .; v_gene: TRBV7-8; d_gene: .; CDR3aa: CASSLVLGLSGNTIYF; CDR3nt: TGTGCCAGCAGCTTAGTCCTGGGGCTCTCTGGAAACACCATATATTTT
j_gene: TRBJ1-6; abundance: few; v_gene: TRBV7-9; d_gene: TRBD1; CDR3aa: CASNRDRVTSPLHF; CDR3nt: TGTGCCAGCAATCGGGACAGGGTTACTTCACCCCTCCACTTT
j_gene: TRBJ1-2; abundance: .; v_gene: TRBV5-1; d_gene: .; CDR3aa: CASSPEKGGYTF; CDR3nt: TGCGCCAGCAGCCCGGAAAAAGGCGGCTACACCTTC